Below are 5 T cell receptor beta chains sequenced from a single sample in a study of neurological immune-mediated disorders. TCRdb independently ran MiXCR on the 5' RACE reads; one entry per CDR3 protein. The profile covers 120,000 or so distinct CDR3 sequences, with 3% to 3.5% appearing a single time and over 1% taken by the ten largest. Input material: PBMCs. All receptors derive from a woman in her twenties or thirties with multiple sclerosis.

The table lists this clonotype with many counts. The chain uses TRBV27 and TRBJ2-2, with 8 bases matching TRBD2. CDR3 size: 16 residues. The germline gives CDR1 MNHEY, CDR2 SMNVEV (reference sequence). The V segment lost 0 bases and the J segment 2 bases; nucleotides outside the gene matches: 2. CDR3 sequence: CASSLSAGANTGELFF. The CDR3 region has the DNA TGTGCCAGCAGTTTATCAGCGGGGGCCAACACCGGGGAGCTGTTTTTT.

This clonotype was observed many times. The J gene is TRBJ1-2, the V gene TRBV5-1; D is ambiguous. In germline, CDR1 is SGHRS, CDR2 YFSETQ. The CDR3 has 13 residues. V was shortened by 6 bases and J by 0 bases, with 9 bases between the two germline ends. CDR3 coding DNA: TGCGCCAGCACTCGAGGACCTAACTATGGCTACACCTTC. Translation: CASTRGPNYGYTF. Full variable domain (rest looked up from reference TRBV5-1 and TRBJ1-2): KAGVTQTPRYLIKTRGQQVTLSCSPISGHRSVSWYQQTPGQGLQFLFEYFSETQRNKGNFPGRFSGRQFSNSRSEMNVSTLELGDSALYLCASTRGPNYGYTFGSGTRLTVV.

This clonotype was detected many times. The V and J genes are TRBV7-9 and TRBJ2-3; D ambiguous. The germline gives CDR1 SEHNR, CDR2 FQNEAQ (reference sequence). This CDR3 contains 13 residues. V was shortened by 5 bases and J by 4 bases, with 10 bases between the two germline ends. In nucleotides, the CDR3 is TGTGCCAGCAGCCCCTCCATGGCAGATACGCAGTATTTT. As protein: CASSPSMADTQYF.

This clonotype came up many times. The V call is TRBV5-5, the J call TRBJ2-7, with D possibly being TRBD2 (6 bases). This CDR3 has 15 amino acids. Germline loops: CDR1 SGHKS, CDR2 YYEKEE (reference sequence). V lost 4 bases and J 0 bases, leaving 14 bases between the germline ends. The DNA of the CDR3 is TGTGCCAGCAGCAGTAGCGGTACGGACTCCTACGAGCAGTACTTC. This encodes CASSSSGTDSYEQYF.

This clonotype has at least ten counts. The chain has TRBV6-5 and TRBJ2-1; TRBD2 agrees at 7 bases. Trimming cost V 2 bases and J 6 bases; bases outside gene matches: 10. The CDR3 extends over 16 amino acids. Germline CDR1 and CDR2: MNHEY and SVGAGI. Here the CDR3 reads CASSYIRTSQGNEQFF. The CDR3 region has the DNA TGTGCCAGCAGTTACATCCGGACTAGTCAAGGCAATGAGCAGTTCTTC.